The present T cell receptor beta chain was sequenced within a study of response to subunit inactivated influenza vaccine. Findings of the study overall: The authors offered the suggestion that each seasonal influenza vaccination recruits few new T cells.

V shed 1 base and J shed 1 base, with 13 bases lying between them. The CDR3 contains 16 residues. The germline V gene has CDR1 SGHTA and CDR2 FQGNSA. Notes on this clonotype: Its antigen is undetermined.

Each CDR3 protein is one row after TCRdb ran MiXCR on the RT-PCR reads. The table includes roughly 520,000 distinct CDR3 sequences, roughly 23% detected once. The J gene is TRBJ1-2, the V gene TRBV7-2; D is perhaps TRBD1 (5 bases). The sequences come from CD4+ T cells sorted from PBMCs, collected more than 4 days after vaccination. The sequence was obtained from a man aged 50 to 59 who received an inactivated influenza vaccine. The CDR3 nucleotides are TGTGCCAGCAGCTTAGTTTTCGGCAGGGATAACTATGGCTACACCTTC. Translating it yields CASSLVFGRDNYGYTF.